What follows are 16 T cell receptor beta chains derived from one specimen sequenced in a study of T-cell memory formation after mild COVID-19. TCRdb itself ran the 5' RACE reads through MiXCR, one entry per CDR3 protein. The sample holds just over 350,000 distinct CDR3 sequences; about an eighth are singletons and the top ten take about 20%. The source material was PBMCs or a T cell subset sorted from them (not recorded which). The receptors stem from a man aged 18 to 29 who had mild COVID-19 (a few samples of this study predate the infection). Cell type and time point are not known.

The gene calls are TRBV29-1 and TRBJ1-2; unclear D gene. Germline loops: CDR1 SQVTM, CDR2 ANQGSEA. Trimming left V 7 bases short and J 6 bases short, with 15 bases between. CDR3 size: 12 residues. DNA of the CDR3: TGCAGCGCAGCCCACGGGAGCCATGGCTACACCTTC. Translated: CSAAHGSHGYTF.

The rearrangement joins TRBV7-3 to TRBJ2-1; D is uncertain. Between the trimmed V and J ends, which lost 5 bases and 10 bases, there was a span of 12 bases. Germline CDR1 is SGHTA and CDR2 is FQGTGA. The CDR3 length is 12 residues. The CDR3: CASSPDKAEQFF. CDR3 nucleotides: TGTGCCAGCAGCCCAGATAAAGCGGAGCAGTTCTTC. Based on the CDR3 plus reference TRBV7-3 and TRBJ2-1, the full variable domain is GAGVSQTPSNKVTEKGKYVELRCDPISGHTALYWYRQSLGQGPEFLIYFQGTGAADDSGLPNDRFFAVRPEGSVSTLKIQRTERGDSAVYLCASSPDKAEQFFGPGTRLTVL.

The rearrangement links TRBV20-1 to TRBJ2-3, with 8 bases matching TRBD2. The V gene's germline CDR1 is DFQATT and CDR2 SNEGSKA (reference sequence). Germline trimming cut 3 bases from V and 7 bases from J; bases unmatched to any gene: 6. The CDR3 is 13 amino acids. The CDR3 spells CSASSGVVNTQYF. In DNA, the CDR3 is TGCAGTGCTAGTAGCGGGGTTGTAAATACGCAGTATTTT.

This clonotype has just a few counts. This rearrangement joins TRBV7-8 to TRBJ2-1; D is unresolved. The CDR3 loop spans 15 amino acids. Germline CDR1 is SGHVS and CDR2 is FQNEAQ. V was trimmed by 4 bases and J by 3 bases, leaving 13 bases between them. Here the CDR3 DNA reads TGTGCCAGCAGCTCCTTGGGCGGTATCTACAATGAGCAGTTCTTC. It encodes CASSSLGGIYNEQFF. Filled out from reference TRBV7-8 and TRBJ2-1, the complete variable domain reads GAGVSQSPRYKVAKRGQDVALRCDPISGHVSLFWYQQALGQGPEFLTYFQNEAQLDKSGLPSDRFFAERPEGSVSTLKIQRTQQEDSAVYLCASSSLGGIYNEQFFGPGTRLTVL.

The chain carries TRBV4-2 and TRBJ2-1; 11 bases fit TRBD2. Germline CDR1 reads LGHNA; CDR2 reads YNFKEQ. The CDR3 has 16 residues. The V segment lost 1 base and the J segment 7 bases; nucleotides outside the gene matches: 6. Here the CDR3 reads CASSQVASGGSNEQFF. The CDR3 nucleotides read TGTGCCAGCAGCCAAGTAGCTAGCGGGGGGTCGAATGAGCAGTTCTTC.

The gene calls are TRBV10-3 and TRBJ2-1; 10 bases are a match to TRBD2. With V trimmed by 4 bases and J by 2 bases, 2 bases remained unmatched. The CDR3 runs to 15 residues. Germline assignment: CDR1 ENHRY and CDR2 SYGVKD. The CDR3 DNA sequence: TGTGCCATCAGTGGGAGCGGGGGGGCCTACAATGAGCAGTTCTTC. This sequence encodes CAISGSGGAYNEQFF.

Many counts were recorded for this clonotype. V and J are TRBV7-2 and TRBJ1-2, with D possibly matching TRBD1 (5 bases). Per germline, CDR1 SGHTA and CDR2 FQGNSA. The V gene lost 3 bases and the J gene lost 0 bases, with 20 bases spanning the gap. The CDR3 is 18 residues long. For the CDR3, the DNA is TGTGCCAGCAGCTTCCTGAGTTGGGGGAGGGGAGCTAACTATGGCTACACCTTC. It codes for CASSFLSWGRGANYGYTF.

This clonotype was counted ten times or more. In DNA form, the CDR3 reads TGTGCCACCAGTGAGATGAAGAGCGGGGGATGGAATGAGCAGTTCTTC. Protein product: CATSEMKSGGWNEQFF. The V call is TRBV24-1, the J call TRBJ2-1, with TRBD2 identical over 8 bases. Per the germline V gene, CDR1 is KGHDR and CDR2 is SFDVKD. V lost 4 bases and J lost 7; bases outside the gene matches: 11. This CDR3 comprises 16 residues.

This clonotype was counted a few times. The chain links TRBV4-1 to TRBJ1-2, with D possibly TRBD1 on 5 matching bases. Germline loops: CDR1 MGHRA, CDR2 YSYEKL. V was cut by 3 bases and J by 6 bases, with 14 bases left in between. The CDR3 has 14 amino acids. Here the CDR3 reads CASSQPTVVDGYTF. The CDR3 nucleotides read TGCGCCAGCAGCCAGCCGACAGTAGTAGATGGCTACACCTTC.

The chain couples TRBV7-9 to TRBJ2-3, with 14 bases that match TRBD2. CDR1 is SEHNR and CDR2 is FQNEAQ in the germline V gene (reference sequence). The ends lost 6 bases at V and 4 bases at J; junction bases unmatched: 18. The length of the CDR3 is 20 residues. DNA for the CDR3: TGTGCCAGCAGGCCATACAGGCAGACTAGCGGGGGGGCCCCCCCAGATACGCAGTATTTT. This translates into CASRPYRQTSGGAPPDTQYF. Full variable domain (remainder filled in from reference TRBV7-9 and TRBJ2-3): DTGVSQNPRHKITKRGQNVTFRCDPISEHNRLYWYRQTLGQGPEFLTYFQNEAQLEKSRLLSDRFSAERPKGSFSTLEIQRTEQGDSAMYLCASRPYRQTSGGAPPDTQYFGPGTRLTVL.

This rearrangement joins TRBV7-2 to TRBJ2-1; TRBD2 matches 9 bases. Germline CDR1 reads SGHTA; CDR2 reads FQGNSA. The trim removed 5 bases at V and 7 bases at J, leaving 15 bases unmatched. This CDR3 is built from 17 residues. CDR3 nucleotides: TGTGCCAGCAGCCGAACCAACCTCGCGGGGGGGCGGAATGAGCAGTTCTTC. Its translation: CASSRTNLAGGRNEQFF.

This clonotype was observed many times. DNA of the CDR3: TGTGCCAGCAGCTTGGGGGCTAGCGGAGTATATGATGGGACCCAGTACTTC. Its translation: CASSLGASGVYDGTQYF. The rearrangement joins TRBV5-6 to TRBJ2-5, with 7 bases that match TRBD2. There are 17 residues in the CDR3. The ends lost 0 bases at V and 7 bases at J; junction bases unmatched: 15. Looked up from germline, CDR1 is SGHDT and CDR2 is YYEEEE. The whole variable domain, remainder taken from reference TRBV5-6 and TRBJ2-5, is DAGVTQSPTHLIKTRGQQVTLRCSPKSGHDTVSWYQQALGQGPQFIFQYYEEEERQRGNFPDRFSGHQFPNYSSELNVNALLLGDSALYLCASSLGASGVYDGTQYFGPGTRLLVL.

This clonotype was detected a few times. The chain joins TRBV7-9 to TRBJ2-6, with D possibly being TRBD1 or TRBD2 (5 bases each). Trimming took off 5 bases at V and 4 bases at J, with 15 bases between the two ends. CDR3 length equals 16 residues. From germline, CDR1 is SEHNR and CDR2 FQNEAQ (reference sequence). The CDR3: CASSPPVGVGANVLTF. In DNA, the CDR3 is TGTGCCAGCAGCCCACCGGTGGGGGTAGGGGCCAACGTCCTGACTTTC.

This clonotype came up a few times. CDR3 sequence: CASSRLVVGELFF. The CDR3 nucleotides are TGTGCCAGCAGTCGACTAGTTGTGGGGGAGCTGTTTTTT. V usage is TRBV6-2 or TRBV6-3 and J usage is TRBJ2-2, with a weak D call TRBD2 (6 bases). Germline loops: CDR1 MNHEY, CDR2 SVGEGT. V gave up 5 bases and J gave up 8 bases, with 12 bases separating them. This CDR3 is 13 amino acids long.

V gene TRBV3-1 combines with J gene TRBJ1-2, with D unresolved. Germline CDR1 and CDR2: LGHDT and YNNKEL (reference sequence). The CDR3 loop spans 11 amino acids. V was cut by 0 bases and J by 7 bases, with 3 bases left in between. Here the CDR3 DNA reads TGTGCCAGCAGCCAAGACGGTGGCTACACCTTC. Its protein is CASSQDGGYTF. Drawing the rest from reference TRBV3-1 and TRBJ1-2, the complete variable domain is DTAVSQTPKYLVTQMGNDKSIKCEQNLGHDTMYWYKQDSKKFLKIMFSYNNKELIINETVPNRFSPKSPDKAHLNLHINSLELGDSAVYFCASSQDGGYTFGSGTRLTVV.

This rearrangement joins TRBV7-2 to TRBJ2-5, with D possibly TRBD1 on 5 matching bases. CDR1 and CDR2 (germline): SGHTA, FQGNSA. The CDR3 has 13 amino acids. V shed 6 bases and J shed 10 bases, with 18 bases lying between them. CDR3 sequence reads: CASSSSGFRDQYF. The DNA for the CDR3 is TGTGCCAGCAGTTCCTCAGGGTTTCGCGACCAGTACTTC.